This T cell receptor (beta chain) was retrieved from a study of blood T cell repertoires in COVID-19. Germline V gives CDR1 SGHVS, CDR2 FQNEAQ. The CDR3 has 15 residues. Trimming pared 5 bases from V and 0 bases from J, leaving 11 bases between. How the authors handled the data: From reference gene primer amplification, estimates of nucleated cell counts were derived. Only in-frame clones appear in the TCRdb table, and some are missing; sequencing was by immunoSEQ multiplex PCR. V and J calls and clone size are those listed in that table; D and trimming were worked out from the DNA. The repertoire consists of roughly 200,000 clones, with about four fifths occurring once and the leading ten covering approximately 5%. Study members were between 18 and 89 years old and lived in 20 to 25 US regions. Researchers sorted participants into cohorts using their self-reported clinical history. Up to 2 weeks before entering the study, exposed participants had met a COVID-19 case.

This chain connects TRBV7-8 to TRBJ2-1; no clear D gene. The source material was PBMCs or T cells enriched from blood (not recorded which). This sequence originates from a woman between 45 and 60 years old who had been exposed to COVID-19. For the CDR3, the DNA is TGTGCCAGCAGCCCGCTCCAGGTCTCCTACAATGAGCAGTTCTTC. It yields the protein CASSPLQVSYNEQFF.